This T cell receptor (beta chain) is drawn from a study of T cells in Graves' hyperthyroidism and ophthalmopathy. This clonotype appeared a few times. Its cognate antigen is unknown. Researchers amplified the TCR beta CDR3 regions from RNA transcripts. A first-round RT-PCR of the TCR CDR3 used the HTBI primer set. MiXCR, run by TCRdb on the multiplex PCR reads, gives a single entry per CDR3 protein. The sample holds hundreds of thousands of distinct CDR3 sequences, around a quarter seen once. The CDR3 has 16 amino acids. Trimming cost V 0 bases and J 2 bases; bases outside gene matches: 8. Germline V lookup: CDR1 SGHKS, CDR2 YYEKEE (reference sequence). General study results and limits: The model made its ophthalmopathy prediction, and onset followed a median about 6 months later. Ophthalmopathy could be told apart from stable hyperthyroidism with a 13 V-J model.

Material: blood. V usage is TRBV5-5 and J usage is TRBJ2-7; TRBD1 matches at 7 bases. This receptor was identified in a woman aged 30 to 39 with Graves' ophthalmopathy. This chain's CDR3 is CASSLGPGQRTYEQYF. The CDR3 DNA is TGTGCCAGCAGCTTGGGACCGGGACAGCGAACCTACGAGCAGTACTTC.